The 9 T cell receptor beta chains below come from one sample, sequenced in a study of T cells in localized non-small cell lung cancer. Libraries were prepared by immunoSEQ multiplex PCR; TCRdb keeps only in-frame clonotypes and omits some of them. Of 25,000 to 35,000 clones in the sample, roughly nine tenths were seen once. Sequencing was performed on peripheral blood, taken before any cancer treatment. The receptors stem from a female donor of 60 years or more with stage I lung adenocarcinoma.

J is TRBJ1-2 and V is TRBV5-8; D perhaps matches TRBD1 (6 bases). Trimming removed 5 bases at V and 5 bases at J, with 13 bases between. Germline CDR1 SGHTS, CDR2 YDEGEE. This CDR3 spans 13 amino acids. The CDR3 loop reads CASSGGPLYGYTF. The CDR3 bases are TGTGCCAGCAGTGGGGGGCCTTTATATGGCTACACCTTC.

The V gene is TRBV5-1, the J gene TRBJ2-7; the D gene is possibly TRBD1 (6 bases). Germline-derived CDR1 and CDR2 are SGHRS and YFSETQ. V was cut by 3 bases and J by 3 bases, with 13 bases left in between. The length of the CDR3 is 14 residues. The CDR3 protein is CASSSFTGNYEQYF. CDR3 bases: TGCGCCAGCAGCTCGTTTACAGGGAACTACGAGCAGTACTTC.

The J gene is TRBJ1-2, the V gene TRBV5-8, with TRBD1 matching over 7 bases. The CDR3 contains 14 residues. Unmatched junction bases numbered 6, after V lost 4 bases and J lost 3 bases. Germline V gene data show CDR1 as SGHTS and CDR2 as YDEGEE. CDR3 amino acids: CASSLTGMYYGYTF. The CDR3, as DNA: TGTGCCAGCAGCCTGACAGGGATGTACTATGGCTACACCTTC.

CDR3 DNA: TGCGCCAGCAGCTTGGAGACAGGGGGAGACTATGGCTACACCTTC. Translating gives CASSLETGGDYGYTF. This chain connects TRBV5-1 to TRBJ1-2; TRBD1 agrees at 9 bases. The length of the CDR3 is 15 residues. The trim removed 0 bases at V and 3 bases at J, leaving 3 bases unmatched. The germline CDR1 and CDR2 sequences are SGHRS and YFSETQ.

The genes are TRBV18 and TRBJ1-3; 8 bases line up with TRBD1. CDR3 size: 15 residues. Unmatched junction bases numbered 5, after V lost 3 bases and J lost 4 bases. The germline V gene encodes CDR1 KGHSH and CDR2 LQKENI. CDR3 residues: CASSPRQGLGNTIYF. CDR3 nucleotides: TGTGCCAGCTCACCCCGACAGGGGCTCGGAAACACCATATATTTT.

The V gene is TRBV5-1, the J gene TRBJ2-3; D is possibly TRBD2 (5 bases). The CDR3 contains 15 residues. Germline V CDR1 and CDR2: SGHRS, YFSETQ. The germline V and J ends were trimmed by 2 bases and 0 bases, with 10 bases remaining between them. The CDR3 loop reads CASSLLGGSTDTQYF. The CDR3 DNA is TGCGCCAGCAGCTTATTAGGAGGAAGCACAGATACGCAGTATTTT.

The rearrangement links TRBV7-2 to TRBJ2-7; 14 bases fit TRBD2. The CDR3 consists of 16 residues. Germline V gene data show CDR1 as SGHTA and CDR2 as FQGNSA. With V trimmed by 1 base and J by 5 bases, 4 bases remained unmatched. Here the CDR3 reads CASSLVGTSGRHEQYF. The DNA for the CDR3 is TGTGCCAGCAGCTTAGTTGGGACTAGCGGGAGACACGAGCAGTACTTC.

Comment on this clone: This sample also contains other DNA sequences that code for the same CDR3. The chain uses TRBV9 and TRBJ2-5; 7 nucleotides match TRBD2. Germline V gene data show CDR1 as SGDLS and CDR2 as YYNGEE. With V trimmed by 0 bases and J by 8 bases, 13 bases remained unmatched. The CDR3 extends over 16 amino acids. The CDR3: CASSVGSVGAGETQYF. The CDR3, as DNA: TGTGCCAGCAGCGTAGGATCTGTTGGGGCGGGGGAAACCCAGTACTTC. Looking up the rest from reference TRBV9 and TRBJ2-5 gives the full variable domain: DSGVTQTPKHLITATGQRVTLRCSPRSGDLSVYWYQQSLDQGLQFLIQYYNGEERAKGNILERFSAQQFPDLHSELNLSSLELGDSALYFCASSVGSVGAGETQYFGPGTRLLVL.

This clone was observed a single time. The rearrangement joins TRBV6-5 to TRBJ1-1, with D uncertain. The V gene lost 6 bases and the J gene lost 4 bases, with 9 bases spanning the gap. Germline V CDR1 and CDR2: MNHEY, SVGAGI. The CDR3 has 12 amino acids. In nucleotides, the CDR3 is TGTGCCAGCAGAGGGCAGTTCACTGAAGCTTTCTTT. This translates into CASRGQFTEAFF.